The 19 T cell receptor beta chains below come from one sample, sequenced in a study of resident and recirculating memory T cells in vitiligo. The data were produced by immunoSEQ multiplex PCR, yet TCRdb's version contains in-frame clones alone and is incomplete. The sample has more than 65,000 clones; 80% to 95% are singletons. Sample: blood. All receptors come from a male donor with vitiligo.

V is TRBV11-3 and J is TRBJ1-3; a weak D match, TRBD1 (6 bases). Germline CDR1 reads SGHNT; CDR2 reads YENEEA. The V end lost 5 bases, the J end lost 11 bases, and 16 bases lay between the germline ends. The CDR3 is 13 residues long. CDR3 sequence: CASSHYRDSSIYF. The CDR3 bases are TGTGCCAGCAGCCACTACAGGGATTCATCCATATATTTT.

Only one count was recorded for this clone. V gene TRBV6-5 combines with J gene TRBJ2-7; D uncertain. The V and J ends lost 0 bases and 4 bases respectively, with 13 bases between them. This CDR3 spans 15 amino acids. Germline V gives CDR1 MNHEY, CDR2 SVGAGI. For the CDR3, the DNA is TGTGCCAGCAGTTACTCCCAACAGTTCCTTTACGAGCAGTACTTC. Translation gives CASSYSQQFLYEQYF.

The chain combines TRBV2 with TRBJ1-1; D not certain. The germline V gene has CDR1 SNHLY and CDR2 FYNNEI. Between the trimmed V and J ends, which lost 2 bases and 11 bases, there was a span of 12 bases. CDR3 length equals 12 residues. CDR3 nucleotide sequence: TGTGCCAGCAGTGAATGGCCCCCCGGGGCTTTCTTT. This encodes CASSEWPPGAFF.

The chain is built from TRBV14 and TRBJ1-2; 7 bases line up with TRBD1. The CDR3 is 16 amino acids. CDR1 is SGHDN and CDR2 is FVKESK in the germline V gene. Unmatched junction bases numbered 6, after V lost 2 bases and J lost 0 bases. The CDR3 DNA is TGTGCCAGCAGCCAAAGGGGGACAGAACCTAACTATGGCTACACCTTC. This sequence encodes CASSQRGTEPNYGYTF.

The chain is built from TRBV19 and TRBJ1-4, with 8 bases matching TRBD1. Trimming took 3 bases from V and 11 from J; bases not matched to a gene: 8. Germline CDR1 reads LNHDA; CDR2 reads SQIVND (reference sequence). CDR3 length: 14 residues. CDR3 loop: CASSIDRGAWKLFF. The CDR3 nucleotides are TGTGCCAGTAGTATCGACAGGGGTGCCTGGAAACTGTTTTTT.

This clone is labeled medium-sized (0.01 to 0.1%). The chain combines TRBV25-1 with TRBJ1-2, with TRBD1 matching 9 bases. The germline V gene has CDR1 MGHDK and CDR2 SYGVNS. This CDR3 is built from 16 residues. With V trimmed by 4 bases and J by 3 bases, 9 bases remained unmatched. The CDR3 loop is CASSAGDRVDYYGYTF. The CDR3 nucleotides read TGTGCCAGCAGTGCTGGGGACAGGGTGGATTACTATGGCTACACCTTC.

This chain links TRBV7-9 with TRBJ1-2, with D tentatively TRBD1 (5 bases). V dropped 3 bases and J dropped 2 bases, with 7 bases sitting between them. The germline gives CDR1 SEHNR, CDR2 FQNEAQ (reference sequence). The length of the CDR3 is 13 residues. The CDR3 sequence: CASSLAGNYGYTF. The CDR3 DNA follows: TGTGCCAGCAGCTTGGCAGGGAACTATGGCTACACCTTC.

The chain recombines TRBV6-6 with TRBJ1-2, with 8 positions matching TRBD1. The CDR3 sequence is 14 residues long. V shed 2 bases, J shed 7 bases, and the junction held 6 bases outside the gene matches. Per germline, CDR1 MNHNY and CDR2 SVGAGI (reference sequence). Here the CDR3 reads CASSYGTGGGGYTF. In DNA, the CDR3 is TGTGCCAGCAGTTACGGGACAGGAGGGGGTGGCTACACCTTC.

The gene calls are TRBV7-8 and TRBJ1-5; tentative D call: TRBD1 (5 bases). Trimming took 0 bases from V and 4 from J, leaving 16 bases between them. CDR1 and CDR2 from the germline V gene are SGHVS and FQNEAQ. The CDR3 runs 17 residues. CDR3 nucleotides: TGTGCCAGCAGCTTAGCTGGTGGAGGGGCGTATAATCAGCCCCAGCATTTT. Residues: CASSLAGGGAYNQPQHF.

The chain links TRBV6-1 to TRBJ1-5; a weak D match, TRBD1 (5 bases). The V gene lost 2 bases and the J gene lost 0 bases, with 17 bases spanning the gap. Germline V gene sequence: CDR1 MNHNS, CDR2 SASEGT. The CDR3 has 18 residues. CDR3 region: CASSERGAAPNSNQPQHF. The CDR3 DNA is TGTGCCAGCAGTGAACGCGGGGCAGCCCCTAATAGCAATCAGCCCCAGCATTTT.

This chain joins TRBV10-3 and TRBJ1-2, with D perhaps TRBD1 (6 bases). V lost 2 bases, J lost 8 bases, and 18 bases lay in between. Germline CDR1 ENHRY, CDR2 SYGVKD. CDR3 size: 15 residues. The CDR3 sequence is CAISETLDSQGGYTF. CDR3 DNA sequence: TGTGCCATCAGTGAGACCTTGGACAGCCAAGGAGGCTACACCTTC.

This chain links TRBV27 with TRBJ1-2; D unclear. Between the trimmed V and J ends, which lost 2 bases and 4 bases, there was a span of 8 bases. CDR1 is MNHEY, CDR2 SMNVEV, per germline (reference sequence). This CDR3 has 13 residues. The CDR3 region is CASSLEGGYGYTF. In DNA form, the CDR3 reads TGTGCCAGCAGTTTAGAGGGAGGCTATGGCTACACCTTC.

The CDR3 protein is CASSSSDSSYNEQFF. The CDR3 bases are TGTGCCAGCAGTAGTTCGGACAGCTCCTACAATGAGCAGTTCTTC. The chain is built from TRBV27 and TRBJ2-1, with D perhaps matching TRBD1 (6 bases). Trimming took off 5 bases at V and 0 bases at J, with 11 bases between the two ends. This CDR3 spans 15 amino acids. Germline lookup yields CDR1 MNHEY and CDR2 SMNVEV (reference sequence).

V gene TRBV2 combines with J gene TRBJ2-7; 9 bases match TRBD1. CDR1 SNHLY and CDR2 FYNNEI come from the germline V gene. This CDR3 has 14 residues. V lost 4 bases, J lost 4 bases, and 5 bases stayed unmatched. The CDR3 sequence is CASSGSDRGYEQYF. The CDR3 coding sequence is TGTGCCAGCAGTGGTTCGGACAGGGGTTACGAGCAGTACTTC.

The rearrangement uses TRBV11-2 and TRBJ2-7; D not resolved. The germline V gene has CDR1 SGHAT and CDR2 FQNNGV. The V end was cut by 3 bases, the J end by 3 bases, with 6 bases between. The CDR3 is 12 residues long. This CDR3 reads CASSFGSYEQYF. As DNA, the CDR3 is TGTGCCAGCAGCTTTGGTAGCTACGAGCAGTACTTC.

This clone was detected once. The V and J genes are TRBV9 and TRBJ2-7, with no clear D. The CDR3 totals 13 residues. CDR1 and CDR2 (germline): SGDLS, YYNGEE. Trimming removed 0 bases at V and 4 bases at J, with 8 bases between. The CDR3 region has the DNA TGTGCCAGCAGCGTAGATAGTTGGTACGAGCAGTACTTC. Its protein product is CASSVDSWYEQYF.

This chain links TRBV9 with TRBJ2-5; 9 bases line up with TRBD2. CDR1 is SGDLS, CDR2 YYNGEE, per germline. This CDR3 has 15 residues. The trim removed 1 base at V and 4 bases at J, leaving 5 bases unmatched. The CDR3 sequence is CASSVNAGGGETQYF. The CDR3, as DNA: TGTGCCAGCAGCGTAAACGCGGGGGGGGGAGAGACCCAGTACTTC.

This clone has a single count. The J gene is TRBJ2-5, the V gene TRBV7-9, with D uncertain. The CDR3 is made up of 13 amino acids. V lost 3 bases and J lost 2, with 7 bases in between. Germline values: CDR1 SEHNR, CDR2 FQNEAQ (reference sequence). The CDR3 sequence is CASSLFKQETQYF. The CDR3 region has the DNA TGTGCCAGCAGCTTGTTCAAACAAGAGACCCAGTACTTC. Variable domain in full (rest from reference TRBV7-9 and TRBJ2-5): DTGVSQNPRHKITKRGQNVTFRCDPISEHNRLYWYRQTLGQGPEFLTYFQNEAQLEKSRLLSDRFSAERPKGSFSTLEIQRTEQGDSAMYLCASSLFKQETQYFGPGTRLLVL.

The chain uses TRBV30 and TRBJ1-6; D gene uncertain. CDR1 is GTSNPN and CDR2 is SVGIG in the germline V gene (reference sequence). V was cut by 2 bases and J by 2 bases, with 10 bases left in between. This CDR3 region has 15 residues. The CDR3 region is CAWSPQAPYNSPLHF. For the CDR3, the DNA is TGTGCCTGGAGTCCGCAGGCACCCTATAATTCACCCCTCCACTTT.